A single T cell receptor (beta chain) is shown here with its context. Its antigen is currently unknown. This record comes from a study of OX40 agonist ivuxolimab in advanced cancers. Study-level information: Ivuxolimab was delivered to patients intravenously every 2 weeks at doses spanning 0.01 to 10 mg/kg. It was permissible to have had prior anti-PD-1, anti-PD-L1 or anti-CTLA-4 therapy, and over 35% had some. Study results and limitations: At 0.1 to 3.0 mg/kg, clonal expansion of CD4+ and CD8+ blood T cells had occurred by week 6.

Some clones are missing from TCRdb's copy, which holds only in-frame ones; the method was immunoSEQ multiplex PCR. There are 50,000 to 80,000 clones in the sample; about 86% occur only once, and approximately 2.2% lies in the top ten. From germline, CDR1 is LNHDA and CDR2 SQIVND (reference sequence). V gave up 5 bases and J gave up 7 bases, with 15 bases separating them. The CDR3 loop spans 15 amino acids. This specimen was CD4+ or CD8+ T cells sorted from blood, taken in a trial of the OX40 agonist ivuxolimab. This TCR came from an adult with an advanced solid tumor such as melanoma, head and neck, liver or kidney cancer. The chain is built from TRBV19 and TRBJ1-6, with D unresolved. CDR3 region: CASSPLRGRNSPLHF. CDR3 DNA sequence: TGTGCCAGTAGTCCCCTGCGGGGAAGGAATTCACCCCTCCACTTT.